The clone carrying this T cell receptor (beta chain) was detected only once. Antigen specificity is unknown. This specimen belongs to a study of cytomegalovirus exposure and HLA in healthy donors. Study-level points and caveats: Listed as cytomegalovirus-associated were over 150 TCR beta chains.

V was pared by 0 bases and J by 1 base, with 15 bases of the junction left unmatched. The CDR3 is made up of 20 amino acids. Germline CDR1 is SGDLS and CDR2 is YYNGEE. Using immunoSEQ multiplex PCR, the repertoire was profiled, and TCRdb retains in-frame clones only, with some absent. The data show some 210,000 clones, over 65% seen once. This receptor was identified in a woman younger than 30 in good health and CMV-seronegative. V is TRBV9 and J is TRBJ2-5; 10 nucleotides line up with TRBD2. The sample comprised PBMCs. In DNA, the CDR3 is TGTGCCAGCAGCGTAGAGCACAGCTTCGGAGCGGGGGGGATCCAAGAGACCCAGTACTTC. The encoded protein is CASSVEHSFGAGGIQETQYF.